This T cell receptor beta chain came from a study of T cells after yellow fever vaccination. This CDR3 region has 15 residues. The germline V gene has CDR1 MNHEY and CDR2 SVGAGI. V lost 4 bases and J lost 6; bases outside the gene matches: 6. TCRdb re-derived calls from the 5' RACE reads in MiXCR, one entry per CDR3 protein. The top ten hold about 15% of the sample, which has around 590,000 distinct CDR3 sequences, 9% to 15% seen once. For this clonotype: Its antigen remains unidentified.

Study observations and caveats: Although most clonotypes did not, a small share appeared in both CD4 and CD8 compartments. Once the booster was given, most primary-vaccination clones reappeared, at around 95% for CD4 and roughly 86% for CD8.

V usage is TRBV6-5 and J usage is TRBJ2-4, with 10 nucleotides matching TRBD1. The input for sequencing was PBMCs, taken on the day of the yellow fever booster vaccination. The receptor was isolated from a man aged 25 to 40 who received the YFV17D yellow fever vaccine. The CDR3 region is CASSSGTGVINIQYF. The DNA of the CDR3 is TGTGCCAGCAGTTCCGGGACAGGGGTTATAAACATTCAGTACTTC.